The 29 T cell receptor beta chains given below trace back to one sample, sequenced in a study of shared clonotypes between healthy human individuals. CD8 cells regarded as naive lacked CD45RO, were positively chosen for CCR7, and omitted terminally differentiated effector memory CD45RA+ cells. Data came from immunoSEQ multiplex PCR; TCRdb stores just in-frame clones and leaves some out. The sample yields 550,000 to 600,000 clones, 95% to 98% seen once. Sequencing was done on a sample of naive CD8+ T cells sorted from blood. These receptor sequences come from a man in his thirties or forties in good health.

The chain joins TRBV6-1 to TRBJ2-7, with D maybe TRBD2 (6 bases). The V gene's germline CDR1 is MNHNS and CDR2 SASEGT. The V end lost 1 base, the J end lost 3 bases, and 10 bases lay between the germline ends. The CDR3 has 14 amino acids. The CDR3: CASSEEAGYYEQYF. The CDR3 DNA follows: TGTGCCAGCAGTGAAGAAGCGGGCTACTACGAGCAGTACTTC.

The chain recombines TRBV4-3 with TRBJ2-3, with TRBD2 identical over 8 bases. The CDR3 is 19 residues long. J lost 0 bases, V lost 0 bases, and 11 bases had no gene match. The germline CDR1 and CDR2 sequences are LGHNA and YSLEER. CDR3 amino acids: CASSQELPAGATSTDTQYF. CDR3 nucleotide sequence: TGCGCCAGCAGCCAAGAACTCCCAGCGGGAGCCACTAGCACAGATACGCAGTATTTT.

This chain uses TRBV7-3 with TRBJ2-7, with TRBD2 matching 9 bases. The CDR3 sequence is 15 residues long. Germline-derived CDR1 and CDR2 are SGHTA and FQGTGA. V shed 5 bases and J 4 bases; nucleotides not matched to a gene: 9. CDR3 sequence (DNA): TGTGCCAGCAGCCCCGGGAGTGGACTAGCGTACGAGCAGTACTTC. Translating it yields CASSPGSGLAYEQYF.

DNA for the CDR3: TGTGCCAGCAGCCCTCCCAGGGGGTTGGAGAACACTGAAGCTTTCTTT. Residues: CASSPPRGLENTEAFF. The rearrangement links TRBV11-2 to TRBJ1-1; 7 bases align to TRBD1. Looked up from germline, CDR1 is SGHAT and CDR2 is FQNNGV. This CDR3 has 16 amino acids. Trimming removed 5 bases from V and 1 base from J; junction bases left unmatched: 10. Combining the CDR3 with reference TRBV11-2 and TRBJ1-1 gives the whole variable domain EAGVAQSPRYKIIEKRQSVAFWCNPISGHATLYWYQQILGQGPKLLIQFQNNGVVDDSQLPKDRFSAERLKGVDSTLKIQPAKLEDSAVYLCASSPPRGLENTEAFFGQGTRLTVV.

The V gene is TRBV5-4, the J gene TRBJ1-1; D unclear. CDR3 length: 16 residues. Germline V gene data show CDR1 as SGHNT and CDR2 as YYREEE (reference sequence). V lost 2 bases to trimming and J lost 0 bases, with 14 bases between them. CDR3 protein: CASSLDGRRLNTEAFF. The CDR3 coding sequence is TGTGCCAGCAGCTTAGATGGACGGAGACTGAACACTGAAGCTTTCTTT.

The chain combines TRBV7-9 with TRBJ2-1; D is unresolved. Germline values: CDR1 SEHNR, CDR2 FQNEAQ (reference sequence). V gave up 4 bases and J gave up 1 base, with 8 bases separating them. The CDR3 length is 14 residues. CDR3 bases: TGTGCCAGCAGCTCGGAAAATTCCTACAATGAGCAGTTCTTC. Translating it yields CASSSENSYNEQFF.

This clone was counted a few times. The sample contains more than one DNA sequence encoding this CDR3. V gene TRBV5-4 combines with J gene TRBJ1-5; no firm D call. Germline-derived CDR1 and CDR2 are SGHNT and YYREEE (reference sequence). The CDR3 sequence is 12 residues long. V was cut by 2 bases and J by 5 bases, with 5 bases left in between. The CDR3 DNA sequence: TGTGCCAGCAGCTTAGGCGATCAGCCCCAGCATTTT. Its translation: CASSLGDQPQHF.

The chain joins TRBV5-1 to TRBJ2-5; TRBD1 or TRBD2 may be the D gene (8 bases each). The tail of the sequence fits TRBJ2-7 better, so the J call may be wrong. The V gene's germline CDR1 is SGHRS and CDR2 YFSETQ. The CDR3 covers 14 residues. The CDR3, as DNA: TGCGCCAGCAGCTTTGGACAGGGACTAGACGAGCAGTACTTC. It yields the protein CASSFGQGLDEQYF.

The V call is TRBV29-1, the J call TRBJ2-7, with a weak D call TRBD2 (5 bases). Per germline, CDR1 SQVTM and CDR2 ANQGSEA. The CDR3 has 13 residues. Trimming pared 4 bases from V and 2 bases from J, leaving 12 bases between. The DNA for the CDR3 is TGCAGCGTTGTCGAAAGCGGTACCTACGAGCAGTACTTC. Its translation: CSVVESGTYEQYF.

The chain couples TRBV5-6 to TRBJ2-1; D is unresolved. CDR1 and CDR2 (germline): SGHDT, YYEEEE. V was clipped by 1 base and J by 9 bases, with 8 bases between them. This CDR3 has 12 residues. CDR3 loop: CASSLPESEQFF. The CDR3 DNA follows: TGTGCCAGCAGCTTGCCGGAGAGTGAGCAGTTCTTC.

The chain recombines TRBV30 with TRBJ2-1; 8 nucleotides match TRBD2. From germline, CDR1 is GTSNPN and CDR2 SVGIG (reference sequence). The CDR3 runs 14 residues. Trimming cost V 4 bases and J 6 bases; bases outside gene matches: 8. The DNA for the CDR3 is TGTGCCTGGACCATGGGACTAGGTGTCAATGAGCAGTTCTTC. As protein: CAWTMGLGVNEQFF.

The V call is TRBV12-2, the J call TRBJ2-7; the table's D call of TRBD2 was not tested on the DNA. TRBV12-2 represents a pseudogene. This CDR3 contains 13 residues. The chain's CDR3 is CASRLVVAYEQYF. The DNA for the CDR3 is TGTGCAAGTCGCTTAGTAGTAGCCTACGAGCAGTACTTC.

This sequence joins TRBV15 and TRBJ1-1; D remains unclear. Germline-derived CDR1 and CDR2 are LNHNV and YYDKDF (reference sequence). This CDR3 is built from 17 residues. Trimming left V 2 bases short and J 0 bases short, with 16 bases between. The CDR3 region is CATSRPADGPLNTEAFF. DNA for the CDR3: TGTGCCACCAGCAGACCCGCGGACGGACCACTGAACACTGAAGCTTTCTTT. Full variable domain (remainder filled in from reference TRBV15 and TRBJ1-1): DAMVIQNPRYQVTQFGKPVTLSCSQTLNHNVMYWYQQKSSQAPKLLFHYYDKDFNNEADTPDNFQSRRPNTSFCFLDIRSPGLGDTAMYLCATSRPADGPLNTEAFFGQGTRLTVV.

This sequence joins TRBV7-9 and TRBJ1-1; D is undetermined. V dropped 2 bases and J dropped 6 bases, with 16 bases sitting between them. Germline CDR1 reads SEHNR; CDR2 reads FQNEAQ (reference sequence). There are 15 residues in the CDR3. CDR3 in amino acids: CASSLLQGIAAEAFF. The CDR3 nucleotides are TGTGCCAGCAGCTTATTGCAAGGAATCGCTGCTGAAGCTTTCTTT. The complete variable domain, with remaining parts taken from reference TRBV7-9 and TRBJ1-1, reads DTGVSQNPRHKITKRGQNVTFRCDPISEHNRLYWYRQTLGQGPEFLTYFQNEAQLEKSRLLSDRFSAERPKGSFSTLEIQRTEQGDSAMYLCASSLLQGIAAEAFFGQGTRLTVV.

The table lists this clone with a count of one. The J gene is TRBJ2-5, the V gene TRBV18; no firm D call. The CDR3 sequence is 13 residues long. Germline V gives CDR1 KGHSH, CDR2 LQKENI. Trimming pared 0 bases from V and 5 bases from J, leaving 7 bases between. CDR3 DNA: TGTGCCAGCTCACCACCGGATGGGGAGACCCAGTACTTC. Its translation: CASSPPDGETQYF. Using reference TRBV18 and TRBJ2-5 for the parts outside the CDR3, the full variable domain is NAGVMQNPRHLVRRRGQEARLRCSPMKGHSHVYWYRQLPEEGLKFMVYLQKENIIDESGMPKERFSAEFPKEGPSILRIQQVVRGDSAAYFCASSPPDGETQYFGPGTRLLVL.

The chain has TRBV5-6 and TRBJ2-7; 7 nucleotides line up with TRBD2. Germline V gene lookup returns CDR1 SGHDT and CDR2 YYEEEE. V was pared by 4 bases and J by 3 bases, with 10 bases of the junction left unmatched. This CDR3 region has 15 residues. The CDR3 bases are TGTGCCAGCAGCCCAAGCGGGATGGGGCTCTACGAGCAGTACTTC. Protein: CASSPSGMGLYEQYF. The variable domain in full, completed from reference TRBV5-6 and TRBJ2-7, reads DAGVTQSPTHLIKTRGQQVTLRCSPKSGHDTVSWYQQALGQGPQFIFQYYEEEERQRGNFPDRFSGHQFPNYSSELNVNALLLGDSALYLCASSPSGMGLYEQYFGPGTRLTVT.

This clone was recorded only once. CDR3 coding DNA: TGCGCCAGCAGCCAAGAACAGGGATTTGAAAACTACGAGCAGTACTTC. This gives the protein CASSQEQGFENYEQYF. The V and J genes are TRBV4-3 and TRBJ2-7; possibly TRBD1 for D (6 bases). The length of the CDR3 is 16 residues. V was cut by 0 bases and J by 3 bases, with 15 bases left in between. Germline CDR1 is LGHNA and CDR2 is YSLEER.

This chain connects TRBV28 to TRBJ2-3; no reliable D call. CDR3 length: 14 amino acids. Germline lookup yields CDR1 MDHEN and CDR2 SYDVKM. Trimming removed 1 base at V and 2 bases at J, with 7 bases between. For the CDR3, the DNA is TGTGCCAGCAGTTTATTGTCTGACACAGATACGCAGTATTTT. Translation: CASSLLSDTDTQYF.

The V gene is TRBV9, the J gene TRBJ2-1, with TRBD1 matching over 7 bases. CDR1 and CDR2 (germline): SGDLS, YYNGEE. V lost 3 bases, J lost 0 bases, and 6 bases stayed unmatched. The CDR3 loop spans 16 amino acids. The CDR3 coding sequence is TGTGCCAGCAGCGGAAACAGGGGTCCCTCCTACAATGAGCAGTTCTTC. It is translated as CASSGNRGPSYNEQFF.

Concerning this clone itself: One junction end does not reproduce the germline sequence, and a read error may be involved. The chain is built from TRBV18 and TRBJ2-2; D gene ambiguous. CDR3 size: 16 residues. The germline V gene has CDR1 KGHSH and CDR2 LQKENI. The CDR3 here is CASSPRAARNTGELFF. In DNA, the CDR3 is TGTGCCAGCTCCCCACGGGCGGCCAGAAACACCGGGGAGCTGTTTTTT.

The chain couples TRBV28 to TRBJ2-7; 9 bases agree with TRBD1. The CDR3 contains 17 residues. V dropped 1 base and J dropped 4; count of bases not matched to a gene: 11. CDR1 and CDR2 (germline): MDHEN, SYDVKM. CDR3 nucleotide sequence: TGTGCCAGCAGTTTATCGACCACAGAGACAGGGGGGTACGAGCAGTACTTC. It yields the protein CASSLSTTETGGYEQYF.

The chain couples TRBV5-1 to TRBJ2-1; TRBD2 agrees at 14 bases. The CDR3 is made up of 19 amino acids. V was pared by 3 bases and J by 1 base, with 9 bases of the junction left unmatched. Germline lookup yields CDR1 SGHRS and CDR2 YFSETQ. The CDR3 is CASSSPGLAGDGSYNEQFF. The DNA of the CDR3 is TGCGCCAGCAGCTCTCCGGGACTAGCGGGAGACGGATCCTACAATGAGCAGTTCTTC.

The chain's CDR3 is CATRPRGNPGSNQPQHF. The CDR3, as DNA: TGTGCCACCAGACCCCGGGGTAACCCAGGGAGCAATCAGCCCCAGCATTTT. V usage is TRBV15 and J usage is TRBJ1-5; possible D gene TRBD1, 5 bases. The CDR3 sequence is 17 residues long. Trimming took 6 bases from V and 1 from J, leaving 19 bases between them. Per the germline V gene, CDR1 is LNHNV and CDR2 is YYDKDF (reference sequence). Filled out from reference TRBV15 and TRBJ1-5, the complete variable domain reads DAMVIQNPRYQVTQFGKPVTLSCSQTLNHNVMYWYQQKSSQAPKLLFHYYDKDFNNEADTPDNFQSRRPNTSFCFLDIRSPGLGDTAMYLCATRPRGNPGSNQPQHFGDGTRLSIL.

This rearrangement joins TRBV4-1 to TRBJ1-1; D unclear. The CDR3 loop spans 16 amino acids. Germline CDR1 is MGHRA and CDR2 is YSYEKL. The V and J ends lost 1 base and 3 bases respectively, with 15 bases between them. The DNA of the CDR3 is TGCGCCAGCAGCCAAGTCCCAGGTCGCTGGGACACTGAAGCTTTCTTT. This translates into CASSQVPGRWDTEAFF.

The chain employs TRBV19 and TRBJ2-7; maybe TRBD2 (5 bases). Between the trimmed V and J ends, which lost 1 base and 6 bases, there was a span of 10 bases. The length of the CDR3 is 13 residues. Germline V gene lookup returns CDR1 LNHDA and CDR2 SQIVND (reference sequence). CDR3 coding DNA: TGTGCCAGTAGTATAGGGCCGGGGAGCGAGCAGTACTTC. Amino acid sequence: CASSIGPGSEQYF.

This clone was detected only once. This chain connects TRBV2 to TRBJ1-2, with D possibly being TRBD1 (6 bases). Germline V lookup: CDR1 SNHLY, CDR2 FYNNEI. The CDR3 contains 15 residues. Trimming cost V 11 bases and J 2 bases, with 21 bases left between them. The CDR3 is CAGRAGADSNYGYTF. The CDR3 nucleotides are TGTGCCGGAAGGGCAGGGGCCGACTCCAACTATGGCTACACCTTC.

V and J are TRBV28 and TRBJ1-5, with D uncertain. The CDR3 is 14 amino acids. Trimming removed 2 bases from V and 1 base from J, with 6 bases in between. The germline CDR1 and CDR2 sequences are MDHEN and SYDVKM. CDR3 in amino acids: CASSLRTSNQPQHF. Here the CDR3 DNA reads TGTGCCAGCAGTTTACGAACAAGCAATCAGCCCCAGCATTTT.

The CDR3, as DNA: TGTGCCAGCAGCTTCCTACTAGCGGAGCAGTTCTTC. It specifies CASSFLLAEQFF. The V call is TRBV7-8, the J call TRBJ2-1; 7 positions match TRBD2. Germline V lookup: CDR1 SGHVS, CDR2 FQNEAQ. This CDR3 has 12 amino acids. V shed 3 bases and J 10 bases; nucleotides not matched to a gene: 3.

The V and J genes are TRBV9 and TRBJ2-3, with D perhaps given as TRBD1 or TRBD2 (5 bases each). The ends were cut back, 6 bases at V and 0 bases at J, with 20 bases in the middle. Germline V gene lookup returns CDR1 SGDLS and CDR2 YYNGEE. There are 17 residues in the CDR3. CDR3 protein: CASTLDRDRPSTDTQYF. The CDR3 nucleotides are TGTGCCAGCACACTCGATCGGGACCGCCCTAGCACAGATACGCAGTATTTT.